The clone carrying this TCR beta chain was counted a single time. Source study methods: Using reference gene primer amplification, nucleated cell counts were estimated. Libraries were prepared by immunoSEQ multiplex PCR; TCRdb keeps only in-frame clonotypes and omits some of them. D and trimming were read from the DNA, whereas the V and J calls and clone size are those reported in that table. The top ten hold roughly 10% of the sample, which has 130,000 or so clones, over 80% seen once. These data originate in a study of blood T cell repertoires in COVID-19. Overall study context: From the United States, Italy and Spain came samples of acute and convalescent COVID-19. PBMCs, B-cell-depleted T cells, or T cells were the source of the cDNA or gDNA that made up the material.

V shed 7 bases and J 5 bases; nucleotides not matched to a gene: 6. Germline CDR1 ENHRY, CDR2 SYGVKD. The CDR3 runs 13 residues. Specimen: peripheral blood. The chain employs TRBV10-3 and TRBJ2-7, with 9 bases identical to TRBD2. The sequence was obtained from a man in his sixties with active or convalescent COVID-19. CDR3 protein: CAINSGSRDEQYF. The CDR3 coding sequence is TGTGCCATCAATAGCGGGAGTAGGGACGAGCAGTACTTC.